This TCR beta chain was captured in a study of control samples from healthy donors and cancer patients. Sequenced by immunoSEQ multiplex PCR; TCRdb stores in-frame clones only, minus some. The table has fewer than 45,000 clones, about 91% seen once; the top ten hold 20% to 25%. The sequence derives from a woman aged 40 to 49 with head and neck cancer. What was sequenced was PBMCs.

CDR3 sequence: CASSISGRSSYNEQFF. Written as DNA, the CDR3 is TGTGCCAGCAGCATCTCAGGGAGAAGTTCCTACAATGAGCAGTTCTTC. The chain employs TRBV7-9 and TRBJ2-1; D possibly matches TRBD1 or TRBD2 (5 bases each). The CDR3 is 16 amino acids. In germline, CDR1 is SEHNR, CDR2 FQNEAQ (reference sequence). V was clipped by 5 bases and J by 1 base, with 15 bases between them. Based on the CDR3 plus reference TRBV7-9 and TRBJ2-1, the full variable domain is DTGVSQNPRHKITKRGQNVTFRCDPISEHNRLYWYRQTLGQGPEFLTYFQNEAQLEKSRLLSDRFSAERPKGSFSTLEIQRTEQGDSAMYLCASSISGRSSYNEQFFGPGTRLTVL.